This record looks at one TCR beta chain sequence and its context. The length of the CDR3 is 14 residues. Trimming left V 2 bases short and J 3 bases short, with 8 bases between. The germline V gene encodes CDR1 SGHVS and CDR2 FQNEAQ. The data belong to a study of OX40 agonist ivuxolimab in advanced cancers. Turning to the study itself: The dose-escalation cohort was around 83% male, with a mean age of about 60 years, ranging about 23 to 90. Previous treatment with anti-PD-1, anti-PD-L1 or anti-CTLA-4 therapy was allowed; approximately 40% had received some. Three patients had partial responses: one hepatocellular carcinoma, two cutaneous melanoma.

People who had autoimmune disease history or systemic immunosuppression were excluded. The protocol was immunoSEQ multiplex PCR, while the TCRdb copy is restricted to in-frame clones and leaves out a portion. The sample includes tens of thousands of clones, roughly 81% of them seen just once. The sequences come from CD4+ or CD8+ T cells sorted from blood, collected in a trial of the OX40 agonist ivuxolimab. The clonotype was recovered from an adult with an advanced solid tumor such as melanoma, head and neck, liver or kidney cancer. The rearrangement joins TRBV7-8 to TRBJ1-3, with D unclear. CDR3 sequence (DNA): TGTGCCAGCAGCTTATTGGGTAATGGAAACACCATATATTTT. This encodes CASSLLGNGNTIYF.